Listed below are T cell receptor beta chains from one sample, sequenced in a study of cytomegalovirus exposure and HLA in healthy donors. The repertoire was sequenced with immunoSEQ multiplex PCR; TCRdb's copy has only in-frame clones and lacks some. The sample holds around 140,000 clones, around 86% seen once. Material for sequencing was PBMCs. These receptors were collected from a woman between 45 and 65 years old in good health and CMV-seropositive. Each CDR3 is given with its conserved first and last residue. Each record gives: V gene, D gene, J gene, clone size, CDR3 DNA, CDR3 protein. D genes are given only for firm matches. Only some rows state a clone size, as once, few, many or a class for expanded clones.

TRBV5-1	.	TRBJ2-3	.	TGCGCCAGCAGCTTAGTAGTAGCTCGGAGCACAGATACGCAGTATTTT	CASSLVVARSTDTQYF
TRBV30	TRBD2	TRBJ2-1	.	TGTGCCTGGGGACTAGCGGTGGGGGAGCAGTTCTTC	CAWGLAVGEQFF
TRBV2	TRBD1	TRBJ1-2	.	TGTGCCAGCAGTGGACAGGGCTATGGCTACACCTTC	CASSGQGYGYTF
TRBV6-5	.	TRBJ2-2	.	TGTGCCAGCGGCAGGGCCCCGAACACCGGGGAGCTGTTTTTT	CASGRAPNTGELFF
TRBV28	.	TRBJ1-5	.	TGTGCCAGCAGTTTGGGCAGGGCAGAAGCTCAGCCTCAGCATTTT	CASSLGRAEAQPQHF
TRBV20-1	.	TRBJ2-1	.	TGCAGTGCTAGAGCCTTAAATGAGCAGTTCTTC	CSARALNEQFF
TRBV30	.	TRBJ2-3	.	TGTGCCTGGAGTAAAGTTAGCCCAGACACAGATACGCAGTATTTT	CAWSKVSPDTDTQYF
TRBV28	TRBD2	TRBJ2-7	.	TGTGCCAGCAGTTTACTAGCGGGAGATCTCAGGGGCCACGAGCAGTACTTC	CASSLLAGDLRGHEQYF
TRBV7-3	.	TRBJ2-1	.	TGTGCCAGCAGCTCAAGGCCTGACTTTAGCTCCTACAATGAGCAGTTCTTC	CASSSRPDFSSYNEQFF
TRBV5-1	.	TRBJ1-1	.	TGCGCCAGCAGCCCAACAGGGCCCTCCAACACTGAAGCTTTCTTT	CASSPTGPSNTEAFF
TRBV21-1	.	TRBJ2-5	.	TGTGCCAGCAGCAGCAGCTGGCGGAATAGCGGGAGGGCCTCGGAGACCCAGTACTTC	CASSSSWRNSGRASETQYF
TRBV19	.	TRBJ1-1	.	TGTGCCAGCCTAGGAGGGGTTAGCACTGAAGCTTTCTTT	CASLGGVSTEAFF
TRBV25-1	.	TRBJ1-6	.	TGTGCCAGCAGTGAATCACCGCGATATAATTCACCCCTCCACTTT	CASSESPRYNSPLHF
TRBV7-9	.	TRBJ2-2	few	TGTTCCAGTCGACAGAGCGCGAACACCGGGGAGCTGTTTTTT	CSSRQSANTGELFF
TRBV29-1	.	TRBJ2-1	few	TGCAGCGGAGGTAGTTCCTACAATGAGCAGTTCTTC	CSGGSSYNEQFF
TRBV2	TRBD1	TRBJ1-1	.	TGTGCCAGCAGCTTGGGACAGACCTTCACTGAAGCTTTCTTT	CASSLGQTFTEAFF
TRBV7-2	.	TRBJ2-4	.	TGTGCCAGCAGCTTAGTGAGGATGAACATTCAGTACTTC	CASSLVRMNIQYF
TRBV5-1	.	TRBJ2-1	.	TGCGCCAGCAGTTATTATACCGGGAAGCCGGGGTTCTTC	CASSYYTGKPGFF
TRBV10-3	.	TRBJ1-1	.	TGTGCCATCAGTGAGTCGTTAATTGGACAACGAAACATTGAAGCTTTCTTT	CAISESLIGQRNIEAFF
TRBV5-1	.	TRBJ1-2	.	TGCGCCAGCAGCCCGGGGGGTACAGGACTGAAACTTAACTATGGCTACACCTTC	CASSPGGTGLKLNYGYTF
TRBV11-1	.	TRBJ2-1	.	TGTGCCAGCAGCTTAGAGGTCGCAGGTTACAATGAGCAGTTCTTC	CASSLEVAGYNEQFF
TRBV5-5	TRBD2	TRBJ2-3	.	TGTGCCAGCAGCTTGGCCTTCGGGGAGGGCCCAGATACGCAGTATTTT	CASSLAFGEGPDTQYF
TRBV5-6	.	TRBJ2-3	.	TGTGCCAGCAGCTTGAAGGGGCGGGCGGGGAGGCAGTATTTT	CASSLKGRAGRQYF